Listed here are 25 T cell receptor beta chains from one sample, sequenced in a study of blood T cell repertoires in COVID-19. The data were produced by immunoSEQ multiplex PCR, yet TCRdb's version contains in-frame clones alone and is incomplete. The table has approximately 180,000 clones, approximately 89% seen once. The material sequenced was PBMCs or T cells enriched from blood (not recorded which). The receptors derive from a man in his forties who had recovered from COVID-19.

The sample holds one count of this clone. J is TRBJ1-6 and V is TRBV19, with 7 nucleotides matching TRBD1. This CDR3 has 12 amino acids. V shed 8 bases and J 10 bases; nucleotides not matched to a gene: 5. CDR1 is LNHDA and CDR2 is SQIVND in the germline V gene (reference sequence). As DNA, the CDR3 is TGTGCCAGTCGCAGGGGGGACTCACCCCTCCACTTT. The encoded protein is CASRRGDSPLHF.

The chain employs TRBV27 and TRBJ2-1, with D possibly matching TRBD2 (6 bases). The CDR3 is 14 amino acids. Trimming shortened V by 3 bases and J by 7 bases, and 13 bases separated the two germline ends. CDR1 is MNHEY and CDR2 is SMNVEV in the germline V gene (reference sequence). The DNA of the CDR3 is TGTGCCAGCAGTTTCGGGGACTCTGTTAATGAGCAGTTCTTC. Protein: CASSFGDSVNEQFF.

This clone was observed a few times. The V call is TRBV11-3, the J call TRBJ2-7; the D gene is possibly TRBD2 (7 bases). The germline V and J ends were trimmed by 2 bases and 7 bases, with 15 bases remaining between them. Per the germline V gene, CDR1 is SGHNT and CDR2 is YENEEA. This CDR3 contains 14 residues. CDR3: CASSLLGGGWEQYF. For the CDR3, the DNA is TGTGCCAGCAGCTTACTCGGCGGGGGCTGGGAGCAGTACTTC.

V usage is TRBV19 and J usage is TRBJ1-5; 7 bases match TRBD1. The junction had 17 bases not matched to a gene; V was cut back by 6 bases and J by 3 bases. The CDR3 contains 18 residues. Per the germline V gene, CDR1 is LNHDA and CDR2 is SQIVND (reference sequence). The CDR3 DNA sequence: TGTGCCAGTAGCACTACATTCACTCCCGGGACAGACAATCAGCCCCAGCATTTT. Translated, it gives CASSTTFTPGTDNQPQHF.

This clone is a singleton in its sample. The chain joins TRBV10-2 to TRBJ2-2, with TRBD1 as a possible D gene (5 bases). The germline V gene has CDR1 WSHSY and CDR2 SAAADI. The V and J ends lost 1 base and 4 bases respectively, with 7 bases between them. CDR3 length: 14 amino acids. The CDR3 loop is CASSEFRGTGELFF. DNA of the CDR3: TGCGCCAGCAGTGAGTTTAGGGGCACCGGGGAGCTGTTTTTT.

The chain couples TRBV27 to TRBJ2-3; possible D gene TRBD1, 6 bases. Germline CDR1 reads MNHEY; CDR2 reads SMNVEV (reference sequence). With 7 bases removed from V and 3 bases from J, the gap between germline ends came to 20 bases. This CDR3 is built from 16 residues. The CDR3 loop is CASIETPGATTDTQYF. In DNA form, the CDR3 reads TGTGCCAGCATCGAAACTCCAGGGGCGACAACAGATACGCAGTATTTT.

This chain connects TRBV27 to TRBJ2-6; D is perhaps TRBD1 (6 bases). Germline V gene sequence: CDR1 MNHEY, CDR2 SMNVEV (reference sequence). The CDR3 has 16 amino acids. V lost 1 base to trimming and J lost 2 bases, with 9 bases between them. CDR3 residues: CASSLWGQTGANVLTF. The CDR3 DNA reads TGTGCCAGCAGTTTATGGGGGCAGACTGGGGCCAACGTCCTGACTTTC.

This chain connects TRBV6-5 to TRBJ1-6, with D maybe TRBD1 (6 bases). Trimming pared 4 bases from V and 7 bases from J, leaving 17 bases between. This CDR3 is 16 amino acids long. Germline CDR1 is MNHEY and CDR2 is SVGAGI. The CDR3 protein is CASSFSPTGSNSPLHF. The CDR3 DNA reads as TGTGCCAGCAGTTTTTCTCCAACAGGGAGCAATTCACCCCTCCACTTT.

The chain links TRBV9 to TRBJ2-3; the match to TRBD2 covers 7 bases. This CDR3 comprises 15 residues. Looked up from germline, CDR1 is SGDLS and CDR2 is YYNGEE. Trimming at V came to 2 bases and at J to 6 bases, leaving 9 bases not matched to a gene. Here the CDR3 reads CASSVAAGVGDTQYF. CDR3 coding DNA: TGTGCCAGCAGCGTTGCCGCGGGAGTAGGGGATACGCAGTATTTT. Complete variable domain (other parts from reference TRBV9 and TRBJ2-3): DSGVTQTPKHLITATGQRVTLRCSPRSGDLSVYWYQQSLDQGLQFLIQYYNGEERAKGNILERFSAQQFPDLHSELNLSSLELGDSALYFCASSVAAGVGDTQYFGPGTRLTVL.

V gene TRBV12-3 or TRBV12-4 combines with J gene TRBJ1-1, with a tentative D call TRBD1 (6 bases). This CDR3 region has 13 residues. The V and J ends lost 6 bases and 11 bases respectively, with 19 bases between them. The CDR3 loop is CASRLAGAPGAFF. CDR3 nucleotide sequence: TGTGCCAGCAGACTTGCGGGGGCTCCAGGTGCTTTCTTT.

The V gene is TRBV28, the J gene TRBJ2-7; no clear D. Trimming stripped 5 bases from V and 0 bases from J, with 8 bases between. The CDR3 totals 13 residues. Germline-derived CDR1 and CDR2 are MDHEN and SYDVKM. The CDR3 sequence: CASSHSSSYEQYF. CDR3 nucleotides: TGTGCCAGCAGTCATTCGAGCTCCTACGAGCAGTACTTC.

V usage is TRBV6-6 and J usage is TRBJ2-7, with D tentatively TRBD2 (6 bases). This CDR3 is built from 13 residues. Trimming took 5 bases from V and 7 from J, leaving 15 bases between them. CDR1 is MNHNY and CDR2 is SVGAGI in the germline V gene (reference sequence). CDR3 nucleotides: TGTGCCAGCAGTCCGGAAGGGACTCCAGAGCAGTACTTC. Protein product: CASSPEGTPEQYF.

The V and J genes are TRBV11-1 and TRBJ1-4; D might be TRBD1 (5 bases). Trimming pared 5 bases from V and 7 bases from J, leaving 17 bases between. This CDR3 comprises 15 residues. Germline CDR1 is SGHAT and CDR2 is FQDESV (reference sequence). CDR3 loop: CASSPVGSRGEKLFF. The CDR3 region has the DNA TGTGCCAGCAGCCCCGTTGGCAGTAGGGGTGAAAAACTGTTTTTT.

This clone was detected once. The V gene is TRBV5-4, the J gene TRBJ1-3; TRBD1 might be the D (5 bases). Germline CDR1 SGHNT, CDR2 YYREEE (reference sequence). This CDR3 comprises 15 residues. Deletions cut 2 bases from V and 0 bases from J, with 9 bases between. CDR3 coding DNA: TGTGCCAGCAGCTTACGGCAGGGCTCTGGAAACACCATATATTTT. Amino acids: CASSLRQGSGNTIYF.

This clone has just a few counts. The sample holds other DNA sequences that translate to the same CDR3. This chain uses TRBV4-1 with TRBJ1-2; D is uncertain. Trimming removed 1 base at V and 5 bases at J, with 8 bases between. The CDR3 sequence is 13 residues long. Germline V gene lookup returns CDR1 MGHRA and CDR2 YSYEKL. CDR3 loop: CASSQVTGYGYTF. CDR3 coding DNA: TGCGCCAGCAGCCAAGTTACCGGGTATGGCTACACCTTC.

The rearrangement links TRBV24-1 to TRBJ2-4; D possibly corresponds to TRBD2 (7 bases). Per germline, CDR1 KGHDR and CDR2 SFDVKD. This CDR3 is built from 20 residues. V was clipped by 0 bases and J by 0 bases, with 20 bases between them. The CDR3 spells CATSDLTRGGNPLAKNIQYF. The DNA of the CDR3 is TGTGCCACCAGTGATTTGACTAGGGGGGGAAACCCTTTAGCCAAAAACATTCAGTACTTC.

This chain links TRBV24-1 with TRBJ2-2; 7 bases map to TRBD2. V lost 3 bases, J lost 0 bases, and 3 bases stayed unmatched. The germline V gene has CDR1 KGHDR and CDR2 SFDVKD. CDR3 length: 16 amino acids. The CDR3 DNA reads as TGTGCCACCAGTGATGTGGGAGGGGCGAACACCGGGGAGCTGTTTTTT. The encoded protein is CATSDVGGANTGELFF.

This clone was recorded only once. CDR3 protein: CASSYIGRQYGYTF. The CDR3 nucleotides read TGTGCCAGCAGTTACATAGGGAGACAATATGGCTACACCTTC. V is TRBV6-5 and J is TRBJ1-2; D not resolved. The V end lost 2 bases, the J end lost 5 bases, and 12 bases lay between the germline ends. The CDR3 has 14 residues. Germline CDR1 MNHEY, CDR2 SVGAGI.

The J gene is TRBJ2-2, the V gene TRBV13; 7 nucleotides agree with TRBD2. V lost 4 bases, J lost 4 bases, and 3 bases stayed unmatched. The CDR3 runs to 14 residues. Germline values: CDR1 PRHDT, CDR2 FYEKMQ (reference sequence). In DNA, the CDR3 is TGTGCCAGCAGCTCCGGCGGGGGCACCGGGGAGCTGTTTTTT. Its translation is CASSSGGGTGELFF.

The chain carries TRBV3-1 (or the pseudogene TRBV3-2) and TRBJ1-2; TRBD1 aligns across 7 bases. Looked up from germline, CDR1 is LGHDT and CDR2 is YNNKEL (reference sequence). After removal of 0 bases from V and 4 bases from J, the junction contained 2 bases not matched to a gene. The CDR3 spans 14 residues. For the CDR3, the DNA is TGTGCCAGCAGCCAAGACCAGGGGGGCTATGGCTACACCTTC. It translates to CASSQDQGGYGYTF.

The chain carries TRBV7-3 and TRBJ2-3; D is undetermined. Germline V gene sequence: CDR1 SGHTA, CDR2 FQGTGA. This CDR3 has 13 residues. V was shortened by 4 bases and J by 6 bases, with 11 bases between the two germline ends. CDR3 sequence reads: CASSYTILDTQYF. CDR3 nucleotide sequence: TGTGCCAGCAGCTACACTATCCTGGATACGCAGTATTTT.

This sequence joins TRBV7-2 and TRBJ2-7; D gene ambiguous. CDR1 SGHTA and CDR2 FQGNSA come from the germline V gene. Trimming pared 3 bases from V and 4 bases from J, leaving 10 bases between. CDR3 length equals 13 residues. CDR3 nucleotides: TGTGCCAGCAGCTTGACTGAGATATACGAGCAGTACTTC. It is translated as CASSLTEIYEQYF.

This clone was observed a few times. The genes are TRBV28 and TRBJ1-2; 7 nucleotides agree with TRBD1. Germline CDR1 is MDHEN and CDR2 is SYDVKM. The J segment lost 4 bases and the V segment lost 4 bases, leaving 6 bases of the junction unmatched. The CDR3 has 14 amino acids. This CDR3 reads CASSSPGQFYGYTF. CDR3 nucleotides: TGTGCCAGCAGTTCCCCGGGACAGTTCTATGGCTACACCTTC.

The chain joins TRBV25-1 to TRBJ1-2; 10 bases map to TRBD1. J gave up 7 bases and V 6 bases, and 11 bases lay outside the gene matches. Germline CDR1 is MGHDK and CDR2 is SYGVNS. This CDR3 has 15 residues. The CDR3 loop reads CASRGQTGGEGGYTF. DNA of the CDR3: TGTGCCAGCAGGGGACAGACAGGGGGCGAGGGTGGCTACACCTTC.

The gene calls are TRBV7-2 and TRBJ1-6, with a possible D match to TRBD1 (5 bases). The CDR3 runs 13 residues. In germline, CDR1 is SGHTA, CDR2 FQGNSA. Trimming shortened V by 8 bases and J by 7 bases, and 12 bases separated the two germline ends. The CDR3: CASAAGLNSPLHF. DNA for the CDR3: TGTGCCAGCGCTGCAGGGCTCAATTCACCCCTCCACTTT.